The source of this T cell receptor beta chain is a study of glioma-infiltrating T cells after dendritic cell vaccination. This sample's time point: after dendritic cell vaccination, including at tumor progression/relapse. Germline V CDR1 and CDR2: MRHNA, SNTAGT. The CDR3 length is 13 residues. The V gene end was trimmed by 6 bases and the J gene end by 6 bases; junction bases not matched to a gene: 4. This clone has only one observation. The method was immunoSEQ multiplex PCR; TCRdb's version includes in-frame clones alone and lacks a portion of them. Here the sample spans 70,000 to 95,000 clones, more than 75% being singletons.

Sample: blood, taken after dendritic cell vaccination. The gene calls are TRBV6-4 and TRBJ2-2; TRBD2 matches at 7 bases. This receptor was identified in a human donor with glioblastoma. The CDR3, as DNA: TGTGCCAGCAGCTCCGGACTAGCCGGGGAGCTGTTTTTT. It encodes CASSSGLAGELFF.